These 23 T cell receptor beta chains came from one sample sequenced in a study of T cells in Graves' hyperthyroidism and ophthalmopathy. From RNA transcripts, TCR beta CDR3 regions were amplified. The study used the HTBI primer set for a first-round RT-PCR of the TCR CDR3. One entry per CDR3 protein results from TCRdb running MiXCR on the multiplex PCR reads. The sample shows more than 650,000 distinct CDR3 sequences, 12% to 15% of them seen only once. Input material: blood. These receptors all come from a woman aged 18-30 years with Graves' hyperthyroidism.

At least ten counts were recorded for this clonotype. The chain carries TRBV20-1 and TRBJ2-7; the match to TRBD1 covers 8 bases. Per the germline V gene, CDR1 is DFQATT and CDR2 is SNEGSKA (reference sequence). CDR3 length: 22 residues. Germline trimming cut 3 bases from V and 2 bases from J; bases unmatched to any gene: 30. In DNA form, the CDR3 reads TGCAGTGCTAGTTTTTTAAATCGCCCCGGGACAGGAAAACTTCGTACGACCTACGAGCAGTACTTC. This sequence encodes CSASFLNRPGTGKLRTTYEQYF.

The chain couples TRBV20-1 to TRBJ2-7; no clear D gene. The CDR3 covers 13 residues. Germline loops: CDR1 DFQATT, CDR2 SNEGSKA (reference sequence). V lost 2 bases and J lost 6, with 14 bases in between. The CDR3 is CSARPDRRSEQYF. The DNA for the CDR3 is TGCAGTGCTAGACCCGATCGCCGGAGCGAGCAGTACTTC.

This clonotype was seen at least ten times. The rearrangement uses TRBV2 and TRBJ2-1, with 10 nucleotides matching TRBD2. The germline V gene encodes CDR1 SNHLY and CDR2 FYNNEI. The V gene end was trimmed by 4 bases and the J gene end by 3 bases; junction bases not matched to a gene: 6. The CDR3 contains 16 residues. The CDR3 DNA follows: TGTGCCAGCAGTGTCGGGACTAGCGCATACTACAATGAGCAGTTCTTC. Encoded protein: CASSVGTSAYYNEQFF.

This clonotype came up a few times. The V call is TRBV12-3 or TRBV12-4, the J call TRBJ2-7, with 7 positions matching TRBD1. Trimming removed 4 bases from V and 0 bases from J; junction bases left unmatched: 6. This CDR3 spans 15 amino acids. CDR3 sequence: CASSSKGQISYEQYF. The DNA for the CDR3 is TGTGCCAGCAGTTCCAAGGGACAGATCTCCTACGAGCAGTACTTC.

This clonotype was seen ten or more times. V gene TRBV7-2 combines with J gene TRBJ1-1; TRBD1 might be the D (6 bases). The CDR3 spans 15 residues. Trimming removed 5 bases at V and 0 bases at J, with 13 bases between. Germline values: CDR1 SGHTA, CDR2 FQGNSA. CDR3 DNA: TGTGCCAGCAGCGACAGGACAAGCATGAACACTGAAGCTTTCTTT. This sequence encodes CASSDRTSMNTEAFF.

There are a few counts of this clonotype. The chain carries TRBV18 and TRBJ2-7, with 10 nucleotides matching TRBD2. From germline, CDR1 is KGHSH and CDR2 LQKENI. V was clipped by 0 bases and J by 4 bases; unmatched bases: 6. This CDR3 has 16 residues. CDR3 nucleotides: TGTGCCAGCTCACCACCGGGACTAGCGAAACCTTACGAGCAGTACTTC. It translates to CASSPPGLAKPYEQYF.

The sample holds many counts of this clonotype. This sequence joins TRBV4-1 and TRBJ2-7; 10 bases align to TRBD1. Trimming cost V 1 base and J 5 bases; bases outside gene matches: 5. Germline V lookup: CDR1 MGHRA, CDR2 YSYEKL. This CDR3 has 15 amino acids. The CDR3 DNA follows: TGCGCCAGCAGCCAAGTGGGGACAGGGGTTAACGAGCAGTACTTC. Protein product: CASSQVGTGVNEQYF.

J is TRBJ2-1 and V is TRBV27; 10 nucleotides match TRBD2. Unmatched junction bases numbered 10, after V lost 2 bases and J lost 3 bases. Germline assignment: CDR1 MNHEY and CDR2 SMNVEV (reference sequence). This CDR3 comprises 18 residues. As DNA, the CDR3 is TGTGCCAGCAGTTTAACAGTGCCTCTAGCGGGGGTCTACAATGAGCAGTTCTTC. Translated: CASSLTVPLAGVYNEQFF.

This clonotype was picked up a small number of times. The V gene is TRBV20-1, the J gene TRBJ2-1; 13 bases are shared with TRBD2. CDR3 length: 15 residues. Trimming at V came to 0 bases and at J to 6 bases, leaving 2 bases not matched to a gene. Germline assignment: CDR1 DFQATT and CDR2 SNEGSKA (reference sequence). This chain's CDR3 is CSARDGTSGTNEQFF. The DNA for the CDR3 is TGCAGTGCTAGAGACGGGACTAGCGGGACCAATGAGCAGTTCTTC.

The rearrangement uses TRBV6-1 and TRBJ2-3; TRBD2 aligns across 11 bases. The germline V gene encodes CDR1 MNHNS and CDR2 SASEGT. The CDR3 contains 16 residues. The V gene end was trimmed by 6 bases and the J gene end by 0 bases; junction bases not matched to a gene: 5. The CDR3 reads CASRNGTSGSTDTQYF. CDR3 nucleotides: TGTGCCAGCAGGAACGGGACTAGCGGTAGCACAGATACGCAGTATTTT.

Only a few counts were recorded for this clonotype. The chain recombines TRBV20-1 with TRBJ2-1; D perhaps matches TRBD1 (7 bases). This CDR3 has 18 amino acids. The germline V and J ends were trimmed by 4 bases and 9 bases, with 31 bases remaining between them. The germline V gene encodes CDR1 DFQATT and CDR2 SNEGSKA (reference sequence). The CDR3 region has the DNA TGCAGTGCTACATCAATAGAGAGAGGGGGCCTGGGACTGAGTGAGCAGTTCTTC. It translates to CSATSIERGGLGLSEQFF.

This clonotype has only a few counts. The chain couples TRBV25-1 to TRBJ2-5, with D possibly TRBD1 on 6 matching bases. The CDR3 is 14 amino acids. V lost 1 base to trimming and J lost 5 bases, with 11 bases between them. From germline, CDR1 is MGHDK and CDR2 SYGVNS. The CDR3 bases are TGTGCCAGCAGTGAATTGTGGCAGGGGGAGACCCAGTACTTC. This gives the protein CASSELWQGETQYF. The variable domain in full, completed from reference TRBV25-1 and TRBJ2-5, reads EADIYQTPRYLVIGTGKKITLECSQTMGHDKMYWYQQDPGMELHLIHYSYGVNSTEKGDLSSESTVSRIRTEHFPLTLESARPSHTSQYLCASSELWQGETQYFGPGTRLLVL.

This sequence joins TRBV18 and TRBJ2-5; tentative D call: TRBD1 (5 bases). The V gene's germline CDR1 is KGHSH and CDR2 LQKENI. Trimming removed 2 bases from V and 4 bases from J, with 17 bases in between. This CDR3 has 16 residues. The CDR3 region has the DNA TGTGCCAGCTCACCATTTACAGGTCCGGTCGGAGAGACCCAGTACTTC. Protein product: CASSPFTGPVGETQYF.

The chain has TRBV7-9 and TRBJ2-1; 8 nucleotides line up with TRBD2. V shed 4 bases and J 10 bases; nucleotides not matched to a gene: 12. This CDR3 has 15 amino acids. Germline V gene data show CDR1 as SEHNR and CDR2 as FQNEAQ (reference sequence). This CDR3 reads CASSSGTSPPYEQFF. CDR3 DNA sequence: TGTGCCAGCAGCTCGGGGACTAGTCCTCCCTACGAGCAGTTCTTC.

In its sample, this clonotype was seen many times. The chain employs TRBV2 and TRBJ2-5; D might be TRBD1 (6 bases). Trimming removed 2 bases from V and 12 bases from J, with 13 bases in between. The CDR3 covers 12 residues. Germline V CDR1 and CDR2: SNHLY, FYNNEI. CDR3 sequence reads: CASSELEDRKYF. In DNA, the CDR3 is TGTGCCAGCAGTGAATTAGAGGACAGAAAGTACTTC.

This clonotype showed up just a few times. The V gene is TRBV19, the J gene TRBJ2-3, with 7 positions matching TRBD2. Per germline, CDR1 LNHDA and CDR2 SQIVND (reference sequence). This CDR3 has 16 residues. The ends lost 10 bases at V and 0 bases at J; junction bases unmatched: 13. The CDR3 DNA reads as TGTGCCACCTCGGCAGGGACTACCTCTAGCACAGATACGCAGTATTTT. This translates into CATSAGTTSSTDTQYF.

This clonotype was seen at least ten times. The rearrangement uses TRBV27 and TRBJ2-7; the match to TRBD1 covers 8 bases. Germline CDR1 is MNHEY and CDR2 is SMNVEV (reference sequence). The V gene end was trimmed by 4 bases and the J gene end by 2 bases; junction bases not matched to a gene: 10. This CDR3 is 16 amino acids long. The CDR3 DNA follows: TGTGCCAGCAGTTCCACCCGGACAGGGACTGCCTACGAGCAGTACTTC. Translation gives CASSSTRTGTAYEQYF.

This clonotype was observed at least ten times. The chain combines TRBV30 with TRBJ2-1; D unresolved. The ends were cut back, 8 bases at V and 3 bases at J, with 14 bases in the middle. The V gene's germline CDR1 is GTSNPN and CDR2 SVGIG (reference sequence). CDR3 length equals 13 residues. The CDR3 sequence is CAGDKTGYNEQFF. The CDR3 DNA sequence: TGTGCCGGGGATAAAACGGGCTACAATGAGCAGTTCTTC.

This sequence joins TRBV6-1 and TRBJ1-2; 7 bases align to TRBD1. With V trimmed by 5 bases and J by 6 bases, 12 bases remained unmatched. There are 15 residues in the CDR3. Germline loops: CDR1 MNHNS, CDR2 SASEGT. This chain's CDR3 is CASSPIAQGVDGYTF. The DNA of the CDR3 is TGTGCCAGCAGTCCTATTGCTCAGGGGGTAGATGGCTACACCTTC.

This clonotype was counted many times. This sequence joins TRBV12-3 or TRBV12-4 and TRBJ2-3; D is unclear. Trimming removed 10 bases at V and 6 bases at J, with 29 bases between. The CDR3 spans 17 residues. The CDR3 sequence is CAIFSLLYGPKVDTQYF. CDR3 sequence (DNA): TGTGCCATCTTTTCTCTCCTTTACGGCCCGAAGGTGGATACGCAGTATTTT.

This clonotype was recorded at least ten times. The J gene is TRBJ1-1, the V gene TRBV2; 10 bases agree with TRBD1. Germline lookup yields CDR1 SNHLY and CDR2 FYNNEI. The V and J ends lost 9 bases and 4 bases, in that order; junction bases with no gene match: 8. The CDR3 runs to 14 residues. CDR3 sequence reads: CARRSRTGGTEAFF. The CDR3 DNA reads TGTGCCAGGAGGTCAAGGACAGGGGGCACTGAAGCTTTCTTT.

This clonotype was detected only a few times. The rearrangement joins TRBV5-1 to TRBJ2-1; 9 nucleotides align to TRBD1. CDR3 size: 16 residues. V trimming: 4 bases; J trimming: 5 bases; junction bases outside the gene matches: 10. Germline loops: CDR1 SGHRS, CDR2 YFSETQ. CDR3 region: CASSRNRGPLDNEQFF. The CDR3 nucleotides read TGCGCCAGCAGCCGGAACAGGGGGCCCCTAGACAATGAGCAGTTCTTC. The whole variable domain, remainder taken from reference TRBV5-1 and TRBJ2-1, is KAGVTQTPRYLIKTRGQQVTLSCSPISGHRSVSWYQQTPGQGLQFLFEYFSETQRNKGNFPGRFSGRQFSNSRSEMNVSTLELGDSALYLCASSRNRGPLDNEQFFGPGTRLTVL.

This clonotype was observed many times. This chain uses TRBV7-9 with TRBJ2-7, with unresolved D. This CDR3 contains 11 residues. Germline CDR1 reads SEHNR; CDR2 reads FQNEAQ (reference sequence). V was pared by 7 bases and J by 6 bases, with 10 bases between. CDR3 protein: CASTPDGEQYF. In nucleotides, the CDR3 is TGTGCCAGCACCCCTGATGGCGAGCAGTACTTC.